This is a list of T cell receptor beta chains from one sample in a study of blood T cells in healthy people across ages. Each CDR3 protein is one row after TCRdb ran MiXCR on the 5' RACE reads. The table includes roughly 800,000 distinct CDR3 sequences, 35% to 40% detected once. Input material: blood. The receptors derive from a man aged 18 to 30 in good health. Both conserved end residues are part of each CDR3.

j_gene	len	v_gene	CDR3aa
TRBJ2-7	15	TRBV11-2	CASSPSGGVAYEQYF
TRBJ2-7	12	TRBV29-1	CITQDRAYEQYF
TRBJ2-3	15	TRBV20-1	CSARDSSGGTDTQYF
TRBJ2-7	13	TRBV12-3/TRBV12-4	CASTPRGIDEQYF
TRBJ1-1	12	TRBV2	CASGFDRIEAFF
TRBJ1-1	13	TRBV9	CASSAQGGTEAFF
TRBJ2-2	16	TRBV7-3	CASSLNQGSLTGELFF
TRBJ1-4	14	TRBV20-1	CSAPSPVGNEKLFF
TRBJ1-1	14	TRBV6-1	CASSELQGMTEAFF
TRBJ1-1	14	TRBV7-9	CASSPPGRSTEAFF
TRBJ2-1	12	TRBV7-9	CASSLGEVEQFF
TRBJ2-5	16	TRBV7-2	CASSLSGDAVEETQYF
TRBJ2-2	14	TRBV6-2/TRBV6-3	CASSHSESSGELFF
TRBJ2-7	17	TRBV5-1	CASSSHWLTNYTYEQYF
TRBJ1-2	14	TRBV28	CASSLDASYYGYTF
TRBJ2-3	12	TRBV9	CASSAGTGTQYF
TRBJ1-1	12	TRBV29-1	CSVTGGVAEAFF
TRBJ2-1	16	TRBV11-2	CASSSPGLGSYNEQFF
TRBJ1-1	11	TRBV20-1	CSATVYTEAFF
TRBJ1-1	16	TRBV6-6	CASSSGGTGRITEAFF
TRBJ2-5	17	TRBV25-1	CATSEWAGGTVQETQYF
TRBJ2-3	16	TRBV10-2	CASTPLGGPSTDTQYF
TRBJ1-3	12	TRBV12-3/TRBV12-4	CAASFSGNTIYF
TRBJ1-4	15	TRBV4-2	CASSYPGRTNEKLFF